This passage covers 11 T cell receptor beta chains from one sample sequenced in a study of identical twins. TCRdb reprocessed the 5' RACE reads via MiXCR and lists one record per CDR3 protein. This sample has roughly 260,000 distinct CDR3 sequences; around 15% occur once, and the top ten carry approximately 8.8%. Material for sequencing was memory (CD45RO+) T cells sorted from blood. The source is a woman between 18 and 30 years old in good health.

CDR3 DNA sequence: TGTGCCAGCAGGACAGGGATTACCGGGGAGCTGTTTTTT. Residues: CASRTGITGELFF. The V and J genes are TRBV9 and TRBJ2-2, with 7 bases aligning to TRBD1. Germline V gene lookup returns CDR1 SGDLS and CDR2 YYNGEE. Trimming took 5 bases from V and 5 from J; bases not matched to a gene: 3. The CDR3 is 13 residues long.

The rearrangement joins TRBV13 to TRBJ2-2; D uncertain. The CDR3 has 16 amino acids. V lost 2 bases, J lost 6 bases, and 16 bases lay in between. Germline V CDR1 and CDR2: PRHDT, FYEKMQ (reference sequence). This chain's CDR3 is CASSLIGGRGAGELFF. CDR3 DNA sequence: TGTGCCAGCAGCTTAATAGGTGGCCGTGGGGCCGGGGAGCTGTTTTTT.

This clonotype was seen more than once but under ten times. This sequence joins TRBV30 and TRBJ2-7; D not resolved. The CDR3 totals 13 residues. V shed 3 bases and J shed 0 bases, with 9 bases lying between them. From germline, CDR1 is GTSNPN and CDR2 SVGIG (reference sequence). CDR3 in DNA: TGTGCCTGGAGACCGCCCGTCTCCTACGAGCAGTACTTC. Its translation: CAWRPPVSYEQYF.

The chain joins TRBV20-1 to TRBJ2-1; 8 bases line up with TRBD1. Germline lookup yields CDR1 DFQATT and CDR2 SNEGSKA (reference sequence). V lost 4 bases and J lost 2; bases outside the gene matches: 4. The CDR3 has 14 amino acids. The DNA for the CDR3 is TGCAGTGCTACATCAGGGGGCGCCTACAATGAGCAGTTCTTC. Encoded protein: CSATSGGAYNEQFF.

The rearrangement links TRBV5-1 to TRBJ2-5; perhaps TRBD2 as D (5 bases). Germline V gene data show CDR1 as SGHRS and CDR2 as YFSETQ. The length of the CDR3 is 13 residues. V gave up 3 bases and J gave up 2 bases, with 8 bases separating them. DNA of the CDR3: TGCGCCAGCAGCTCGGGATCGCAAGAGACCCAGTACTTC. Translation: CASSSGSQETQYF.

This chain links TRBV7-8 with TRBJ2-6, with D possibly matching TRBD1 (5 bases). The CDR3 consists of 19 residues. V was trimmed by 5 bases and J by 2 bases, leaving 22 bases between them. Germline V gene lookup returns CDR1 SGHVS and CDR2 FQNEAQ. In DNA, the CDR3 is TGTGCCAGCAGCAAATTCCAAGGAGCTATGGGGCCTGGGGCCAACGTCCTGACTTTC. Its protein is CASSKFQGAMGPGANVLTF.

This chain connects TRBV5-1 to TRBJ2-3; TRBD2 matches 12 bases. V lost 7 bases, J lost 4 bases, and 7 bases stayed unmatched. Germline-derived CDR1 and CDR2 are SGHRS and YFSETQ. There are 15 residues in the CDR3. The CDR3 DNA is TGCGCCAGCCGGAGACTAGCGGGGGACGCAGATACGCAGTATTTT. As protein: CASRRLAGDADTQYF.

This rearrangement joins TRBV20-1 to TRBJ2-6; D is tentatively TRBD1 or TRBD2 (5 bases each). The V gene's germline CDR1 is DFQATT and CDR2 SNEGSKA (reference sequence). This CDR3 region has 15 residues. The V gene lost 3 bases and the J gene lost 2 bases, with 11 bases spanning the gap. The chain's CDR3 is CSASSGATGANVLTF. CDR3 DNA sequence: TGCAGTGCTAGTTCCGGGGCTACTGGGGCCAACGTCCTGACTTTC.

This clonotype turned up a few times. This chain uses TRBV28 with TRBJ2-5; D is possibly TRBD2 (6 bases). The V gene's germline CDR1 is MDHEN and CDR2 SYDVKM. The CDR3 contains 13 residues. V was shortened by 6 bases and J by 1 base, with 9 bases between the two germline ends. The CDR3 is CASSRDFQETQYF. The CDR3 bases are TGTGCCAGCAGCCGGGACTTCCAAGAGACCCAGTACTTC.

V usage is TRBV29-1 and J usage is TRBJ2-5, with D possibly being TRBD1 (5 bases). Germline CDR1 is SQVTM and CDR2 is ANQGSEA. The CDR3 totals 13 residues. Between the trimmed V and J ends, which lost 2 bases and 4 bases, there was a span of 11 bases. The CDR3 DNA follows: TGCAGCGTTGAACAGGGTCAGGCAGAGACCCAGTACTTC. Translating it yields CSVEQGQAETQYF.

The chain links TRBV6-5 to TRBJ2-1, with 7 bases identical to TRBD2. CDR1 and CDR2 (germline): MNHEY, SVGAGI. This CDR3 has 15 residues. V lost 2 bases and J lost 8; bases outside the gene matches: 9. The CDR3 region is CASSYPSGAKDEQFF. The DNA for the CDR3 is TGTGCCAGCAGTTACCCCAGCGGGGCCAAAGATGAGCAGTTCTTC.